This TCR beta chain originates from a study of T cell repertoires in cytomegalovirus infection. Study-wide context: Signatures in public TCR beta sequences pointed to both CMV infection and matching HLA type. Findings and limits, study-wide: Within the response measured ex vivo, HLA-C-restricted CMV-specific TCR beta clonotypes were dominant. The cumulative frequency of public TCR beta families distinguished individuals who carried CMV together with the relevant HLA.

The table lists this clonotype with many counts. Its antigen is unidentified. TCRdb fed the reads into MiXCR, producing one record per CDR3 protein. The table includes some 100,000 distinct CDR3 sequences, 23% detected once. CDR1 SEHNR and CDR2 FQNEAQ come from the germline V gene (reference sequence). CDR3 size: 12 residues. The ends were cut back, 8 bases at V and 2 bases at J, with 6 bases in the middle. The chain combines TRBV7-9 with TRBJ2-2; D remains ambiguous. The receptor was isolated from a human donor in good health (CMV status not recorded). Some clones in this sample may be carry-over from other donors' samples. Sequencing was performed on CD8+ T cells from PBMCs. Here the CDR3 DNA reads TGTGCCAGCGGCGTAAACACCGGGGAGCTGTTTTTT. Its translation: CASGVNTGELFF.